The clone carrying this TCR beta chain has just a few counts. The target antigen is unknown. This same CDR3 is encoded by further DNA sequences in the sample. Repertoires were generated with immunoSEQ multiplex PCR, while TCRdb's copy carries only in-frame clones and drops some. Observed in the sample are 30,000 to 40,000 clones, none of them singletons. This specimen belongs to a study of T cell clonality in common variable immunodeficiency. Most patients and controls had Caucasian heritage. All CVID subjects were on immunoglobulin replacement for at least one year. Heparinized whole blood, roughly 4.5 to 9 ml, came from each donor. Study conclusions and caveats: Reportedly, TCR beta sequences from common variable immunodeficiency showed fewer deletions and N-nucleotide insertions.

This clonotype originated in a human donor with common variable immunodeficiency. What was sequenced was peripheral blood mononuclear cells.

The CDR3 loop reads CASSIQGNTEAFF. The part of the CDR3 DNA that was read is TGTGCCAGTAGTATACAGGGGAACACTGAA. This chain joins TRBV19 and TRBJ1-1, with D possibly matching TRBD1 (5 bases). The CDR3 end falls 3 residues outside the read, so it is completed with the germline J gene. The CDR3 is 13 amino acids. V lost 2 bases and J lost 1, with 5 bases in between. Looked up from germline, CDR1 is LNHDA and CDR2 is SQIVND (reference sequence).